This record covers a single T cell receptor (beta chain). Only in-frame clones appear in the TCRdb table, and some are missing; sequencing was by immunoSEQ multiplex PCR. The table lists about 160,000 clones, roughly 88% of them singletons. This entry comes from a study of blood T cell repertoires in COVID-19. Germline loops: CDR1 ENHRY, CDR2 SYGVKD. CDR3 length: 12 residues. V trimming: 7 bases; J trimming: 4 bases; junction bases outside the gene matches: 3. This chain uses TRBV10-3 with TRBJ1-1; TRBD1 agrees at 7 bases. Sequenced material: peripheral blood. The TCR comes from a man in his sixties who had recovered from COVID-19. CDR3 loop: CAITGDSTEAFF. The CDR3 DNA follows: TGTGCCATCACCGGGGACAGCACTGAAGCTTTCTTT.